This TCR beta chain was documented in a study of blood T cell repertoires in COVID-19. V lost 1 base to trimming and J lost 10 bases; unmatched junction nucleotides: 12. The germline CDR1 and CDR2 sequences are MNHNS and SASEGT. The CDR3 is 17 amino acids. Method: immunoSEQ multiplex PCR; TCRdb's copy keeps in-frame clones and lacks some. The sample shows about 77,000 clones, 80% of them seen only once. The rearrangement joins TRBV6-1 to TRBJ2-1; 11 positions match TRBD2. The clonotype comes from a woman in her sixties or seventies with acute or convalescent COVID-19. The material sequenced was peripheral blood. The CDR3 sequence is CASSEGRLAGGNGEQFF. CDR3 nucleotide sequence: TGTGCCAGCAGTGAAGGTCGGCTAGCGGGGGGAAACGGGGAGCAGTTCTTC.